This TCR beta chain was captured in a study of blood T cell repertoires in COVID-19. Study at large: Samples taken during acute and convalescent COVID-19 were collected in the United States, Italy and Spain. T cells, B-cell-depleted T cells, or PBMCs provided the cDNA or gDNA that served as material.

The CDR3 covers 15 residues. Trimming took 4 bases from V and 6 from J; bases not matched to a gene: 10. The germline CDR1 and CDR2 sequences are SGHRS and YFSETQ. As processed by the authors: Scientists estimated how many nucleated cells there were by amplifying reference gene primers. The data were produced by immunoSEQ multiplex PCR, yet TCRdb's version contains in-frame clones alone and is incomplete. The V and J calls and clone size are taken from that table; D and trimming were inferred from the DNA. The sample lists fewer than 90,000 clones, about four fifths seen once, with approximately 12% in the top ten. Only a few counts were recorded for this clone.

The rearrangement links TRBV5-1 to TRBJ1-1, with 9 bases lining up with TRBD1. The sequenced sample was peripheral blood. The source of this sequence is a human donor in a cohort sampled during active COVID-19. In DNA, the CDR3 is TGCGCCAGCAGCCGGGAGGGACAGGGATACGCTGAAGCTTTCTTT. Translated: CASSREGQGYAEAFF.